This T cell receptor beta chain was obtained from a study of blood T cell repertoires in COVID-19. Study summary: Samples taken during acute and convalescent COVID-19 were collected in the United States, Italy and Spain.

Germline CDR1 reads LNHDA; CDR2 reads SQIVND (reference sequence). The CDR3 has 13 amino acids. The V gene lost 7 bases and the J gene lost 0 bases, with 6 bases spanning the gap. Per the authors' pipeline: The authors estimated nucleated cell counts from reference gene primer amplification. Generated by immunoSEQ multiplex PCR, the TCRdb table keeps only in-frame clones and is missing some. V and J calls and clone size follow that table, whereas D and trimming were derived from the DNA. The repertoire consists of 150,000 to 200,000 clones, with over 75% occurring once and the leading ten covering roughly 25%.

Material for sequencing was peripheral blood. This chain joins TRBV19 and TRBJ1-4, with D possibly being TRBD1 (5 bases). The TCR sequence derives from a woman aged 70-85 years with acute or convalescent COVID-19. The CDR3 protein is CASTGATNEKLFF. Here the CDR3 DNA reads TGTGCCAGTACGGGGGCAACTAATGAAAAACTGTTTTTT.